A single sample gave rise to the 11 T cell receptor beta chains below, sequenced in a study of human T cells and chemical hapten exposure. Time point noted: patch test 1, 2 weeks after DPC sensitization. Treatment meaning: therapeutic diphenylcyclopropenone sensitization with weekly scalp DPC. Each CDR3 protein gets one entry after TCRdb re-called the RACE reads with MiXCR. The data hold 75,000 to 90,000 distinct CDR3 sequences, with around 7% observed a single time. Sequencing used whole blood, obtained in connection with sensitization to the hapten diphenylcyclopropenone (DPC). Source of these receptors: a woman aged 25 to 39 with alopecia areata. Some clones in this sample may be carry-over from other donors' samples.

Ten or more counts support this clonotype. The chain recombines TRBV30 with TRBJ1-2; 11 positions match TRBD1. CDR3 length: 14 amino acids. The germline V gene has CDR1 GTSNPN and CDR2 SVGIG (reference sequence). V shed 2 bases, J shed 5 bases, and the junction held 4 bases outside the gene matches. Written as DNA, the CDR3 is TGTGCCTGGAGTTCAGGACAGGGGGCTTATGGCTACACCTTC. Translation gives CAWSSGQGAYGYTF.

A few counts support this clonotype. The genes are TRBV6-5 and TRBJ1-5; maybe TRBD1 (5 bases). From germline, CDR1 is MNHEY and CDR2 SVGAGI. The CDR3 sequence is 13 residues long. V was trimmed by 8 bases and J by 3 bases, leaving 11 bases between them. Written as DNA, the CDR3 is TGTGCCAGCGGTGGGGGTTACAATCAGCCCCAGCATTTT. It translates to CASGGGYNQPQHF.

Notes on this clonotype: A much larger clonotype is one base distant, so this may be a read error. The chain has TRBV6-2 or TRBV6-3 and TRBJ2-3; TRBD2 aligns across 7 bases. Trimming cost V 4 bases and J 0 bases; bases outside gene matches: 1. Germline V gives CDR1 MNHEY, CDR2 SVGEGT. This CDR3 is 14 amino acids long. This CDR3 is CASSWGGSTDTQYF. DNA for the CDR3: TGTGCCAGCAGTTGGGGGGGAAGCACAGATACGCAGTATTTT.

This clonotype came up a few times. The chain has TRBV29-1 and TRBJ2-3, with TRBD2 matching 9 bases. Germline CDR1 and CDR2: SQVTM and ANQGSEA. CDR3 size: 14 residues. J was trimmed by 3 bases and V by 3 bases; bases with no gene match: 4. The CDR3: CSVDAGGRTDTQYF. DNA of the CDR3: TGCAGCGTTGACGCGGGGGGGAGGACAGATACGCAGTATTTT.

This clonotype was seen ten or more times. This sequence joins TRBV29-1 and TRBJ2-1; D unclear. Trimming took 6 bases from V and 0 from J, leaving 12 bases between them. Germline CDR1 is SQVTM and CDR2 is ANQGSEA. The CDR3 spans 14 residues. CDR3 bases: TGCAGCGTCCGGACCCAGAGCTCCTACAATGAGCAGTTCTTC. Amino acid sequence: CSVRTQSSYNEQFF.

This clonotype occurred many times. This chain joins TRBV30 and TRBJ1-2, with TRBD1 identical over 7 bases. The CDR3 covers 14 residues. After removal of 1 base from V and 5 bases from J, the junction contained 7 bases not matched to a gene. Germline V gene sequence: CDR1 GTSNPN, CDR2 SVGIG (reference sequence). The CDR3 DNA reads as TGTGCCTGGAGTGACCAGGGGGATCGATATGGCTACACCTTC. This translates into CAWSDQGDRYGYTF.

This clonotype was observed many times. The genes are TRBV6-5 and TRBJ2-1; 9 nucleotides agree with TRBD1. J lost 2 bases, V lost 6 bases, and 8 bases had no gene match. CDR3 length: 16 amino acids. The germline V gene has CDR1 MNHEY and CDR2 SVGAGI. CDR3 nucleotide sequence: TGTGCCAGCAGGGGAGATGGGACAGGGCCCTACAATGAGCAGTTCTTC. Its translation is CASRGDGTGPYNEQFF.

J is TRBJ1-1 and V is TRBV5-6; no reliable D call. Deletions cut 0 bases from V and 0 bases from J, with 6 bases between. The germline V gene encodes CDR1 SGHDT and CDR2 YYEEEE. This CDR3 has 14 residues. Written as DNA, the CDR3 is TGTGCCAGCAGCTTGGTAGGAGTGAACACTGAAGCTTTCTTT. It specifies CASSLVGVNTEAFF. The entire variable domain, with the rest obtained from reference TRBV5-6 and TRBJ1-1, is as follows: DAGVTQSPTHLIKTRGQQVTLRCSPKSGHDTVSWYQQALGQGPQFIFQYYEEEERQRGNFPDRFSGHQFPNYSSELNVNALLLGDSALYLCASSLVGVNTEAFFGQGTRLTVV.

The V call is TRBV6-5, the J call TRBJ2-7; 10 positions match TRBD1. After removal of 5 bases from V and 3 bases from J, the junction contained 7 bases not matched to a gene. Germline V CDR1 and CDR2: MNHEY, SVGAGI. The CDR3 runs 15 residues. The CDR3 is CASSRPGQGYYEQYF. For the CDR3, the DNA is TGTGCCAGCAGTAGGCCGGGACAGGGGTACTACGAGCAGTACTTC.

This clonotype turned up a few times. The rearrangement joins TRBV30 to TRBJ2-5, with 7 bases lining up with TRBD1. V lost 3 bases and J lost 2; bases outside the gene matches: 12. The germline gives CDR1 GTSNPN, CDR2 SVGIG (reference sequence). The CDR3 sequence is 16 residues long. CDR3 amino acids: CAWSVPYRGLQETQYF. The DNA of the CDR3 is TGTGCCTGGAGCGTACCCTACAGGGGCCTACAAGAGACCCAGTACTTC. The whole variable domain, filled in from reference TRBV30 and TRBJ2-5, reads SQTIHQWPATLVQPVGSPLSLECTVEGTSNPNLYWYRQAAGRGLQLLFYSVGIGQISSEVPQNLSASRPQDRQFILSSKKLLLSDSGFYLCAWSVPYRGLQETQYFGPGTRLLVL.

The gene calls are TRBV12-3 or TRBV12-4 and TRBJ1-6; D is ambiguous. The CDR3 covers 14 residues. The V gene lost 5 bases and the J gene lost 10 bases, with 15 bases spanning the gap. For the CDR3, the DNA is TGTGCCAGCAGTCGGGTCCCCGTTACCTCACCCCTCCACTTT. Residues: CASSRVPVTSPLHF.